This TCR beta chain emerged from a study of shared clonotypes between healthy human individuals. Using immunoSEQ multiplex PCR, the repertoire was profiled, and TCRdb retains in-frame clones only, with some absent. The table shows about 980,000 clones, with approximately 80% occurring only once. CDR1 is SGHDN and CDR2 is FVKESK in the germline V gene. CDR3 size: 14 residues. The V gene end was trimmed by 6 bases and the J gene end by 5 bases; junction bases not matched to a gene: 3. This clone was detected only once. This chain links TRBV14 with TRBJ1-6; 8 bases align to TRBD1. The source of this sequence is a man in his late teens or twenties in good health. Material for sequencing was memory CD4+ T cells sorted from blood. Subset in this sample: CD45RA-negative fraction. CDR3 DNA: TGTGCCAGCAGAGGGACAGGAGATAATTCACCCCTCCACTTT. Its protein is CASRGTGDNSPLHF. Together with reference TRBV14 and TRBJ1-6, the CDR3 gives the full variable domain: EAGVTQFPSHSVIEKGQTVTLRCDPISGHDNLYWYRRVMGKEIKFLLHFVKESKQDESGMPNNRFLAERTGGTYSTLKVQPAELEDSGVYFCASRGTGDNSPLHFGNGTRLTVT.